This T cell receptor beta chain derives from a study of blood T cells in healthy people across ages. This clonotype was observed a few times. The use of a sample-barcoded 5' primer and a J-beta primer mix characterized a second PCR of roughly 7 to 12 cycles. TCRdb itself ran the 5' RACE reads through MiXCR, one entry per CDR3 protein. The sample shows under 1,100,000 distinct CDR3 sequences, almost 25% of them seen only once. V lost 9 bases, J lost 0 bases, and 11 bases lay in between. The CDR3 is 14 residues long. Germline-derived CDR1 and CDR2 are SNHLY and FYNNEI. These data were also filed under a second study, of T cells of mothers and their children.

The origin of this receptor is a girl aged 2 to 9 in good health. J is TRBJ2-2 and V is TRBV2; D may match TRBD1 or TRBD2 (5 bases each). The specimen was blood. CDR3 sequence reads: CASTGTANTGELFF. The CDR3 DNA sequence: TGTGCCAGTACCGGGACGGCGAACACCGGGGAGCTGTTTTTT.